Detailed here is one T cell receptor (beta chain). The sample holds other DNA sequences that translate to the same CDR3. Sequencing used immunoSEQ multiplex PCR; TCRdb keeps in-frame clones, though not all of them. The sample includes 100,000 to 150,000 clones, more than 95% of them seen just once. The source of the sample is a study of cytomegalovirus exposure and HLA in healthy donors. About the research overall: A subsequent analysis stated that the 100 to 150 validation repertoires were run on the same platform as the approximately 700 first-cohort repertoires.

The CDR3 runs 14 residues. V lost 2 bases to trimming and J lost 4 bases; unmatched junction nucleotides: 4. The germline V gene encodes CDR1 MNHEY and CDR2 SMNVEV (reference sequence). This receptor was identified in a man between 18 and 35 years old in good health and CMV-seronegative. The V call is TRBV27, the J call TRBJ2-5; TRBD1 matches 7 bases. Sequencing input: PBMCs. DNA for the CDR3: TGTGCCAGCAGTTTAGTAGCAGGGGGAGAGACCCAGTACTTC. Translating gives CASSLVAGGETQYF.